The 10 T cell receptor beta chains below all came from one sample that was sequenced in a study of control samples from healthy donors and cancer patients. Method: immunoSEQ multiplex PCR; TCRdb's copy keeps in-frame clones and lacks some. This table holds 180,000 or so clones, 93% found once. The material sequenced was blood. All receptors derive from an older woman in good health.

This clone was seen just once. The gene calls are TRBV28 and TRBJ2-7; 12 bases line up with TRBD2. The germline V gene encodes CDR1 MDHEN and CDR2 SYDVKM. Trimming took 3 bases from V and 0 from J; bases not matched to a gene: 6. This CDR3 contains 17 residues. This CDR3 reads CASSFDLAGGPSYEQYF. The CDR3 bases are TGTGCCAGCAGTTTTGACCTAGCGGGGGGGCCCTCCTACGAGCAGTACTTC.

The genes are TRBV9 and TRBJ2-3, with 7 positions matching TRBD2. The CDR3 runs to 14 residues. Germline V gene data show CDR1 as SGDLS and CDR2 as YYNGEE. J lost 6 bases, V lost 4 bases, and 8 bases had no gene match. This chain's CDR3 is CASSPRLASDTQYF. CDR3 sequence (DNA): TGTGCCAGCAGCCCGCGACTAGCTTCGGATACGCAGTATTTT.

The chain has TRBV10-1 and TRBJ2-2; either TRBD1 or TRBD2 may supply D (5 bases each). Between the trimmed V and J ends, which lost 5 bases and 1 base, there was a span of 11 bases. The CDR3 runs to 15 residues. The germline V gene encodes CDR1 WNHNN and CDR2 SYGVQD (reference sequence). The DNA for the CDR3 is TGCGCCAGCAGTTTTGGAGGACAGAACACCGGGGAGCTGTTTTTT. Translation: CASSFGGQNTGELFF.

CDR3 region: CASSRGLNNEQFF. DNA of the CDR3: TGCGCCAGCAGCAGGGGGCTAAACAATGAGCAGTTCTTC. The J gene is TRBJ2-1, the V gene TRBV4-3; TRBD1 aligns across 7 bases. The J segment lost 5 bases and the V segment lost 5 bases, leaving 3 bases of the junction unmatched. Germline-derived CDR1 and CDR2 are LGHNA and YSLEER. CDR3 size: 13 residues.

V and J are TRBV10-3 and TRBJ1-1; D call uncertain. Germline V gene sequence: CDR1 ENHRY, CDR2 SYGVKD. The CDR3 has 14 residues. The V gene lost 6 bases and the J gene lost 3 bases, with 14 bases spanning the gap. Here the CDR3 reads CAIRQLPGDTEAFF. DNA for the CDR3: TGTGCCATCAGACAACTCCCCGGGGACACTGAAGCTTTCTTT.

The genes are TRBV6-2 or TRBV6-3 and TRBJ1-2; TRBD1 matches 8 bases. Germline values: CDR1 MNHEY, CDR2 SVGEGT. The CDR3 sequence is 14 residues long. J lost 8 bases, V lost 2 bases, and 7 bases had no gene match. Written as DNA, the CDR3 is TGTGCCAGCAGTTACGTCCGGACAGGGAGCGGCTACACCTTC. It encodes CASSYVRTGSGYTF.

J is TRBJ2-3 and V is TRBV10-3, with D unclear. Per germline, CDR1 ENHRY and CDR2 SYGVKD. Trimming pared 10 bases from V and 0 bases from J, leaving 14 bases between. CDR3 length: 14 residues. As DNA, the CDR3 is TGTGCCAGCTCTCAGTCGTCTAGCACAGATACGCAGTATTTT. The encoded protein is CASSQSSSTDTQYF.

V gene TRBV5-7 combines with J gene TRBJ2-3; 8 bases align to TRBD2. TRBV5-7 is flagged as an ORF with uncertain function. This CDR3 is 15 amino acids long. With 4 bases clipped from V and 2 bases from J, the junction kept 6 bases outside the gene matches. This chain's CDR3 is CASSPTSGHTDTQYF. The CDR3 DNA follows: TGTGCCAGCAGCCCCACTAGCGGTCACACAGATACGCAGTATTTT.

Concerning this clone: At one end, the junction sequence differs from germline, possibly due to a read error. This chain connects TRBV12-5 to TRBJ2-1; 9 bases match TRBD2. CDR1 LGHNT and CDR2 FRNRAP come from the germline V gene. This CDR3 contains 16 residues. The CDR3 nucleotides read TGTGCTCGTGGTTTGTGGGCGGGGGGGCAGTCATGGGAGCAGTTCTTC. Amino acid sequence: CARGLWAGGQSWEQFF.

The rearrangement uses TRBV5-5 and TRBJ1-4; D not certain. Germline V lookup: CDR1 SGHKS, CDR2 YYEKEE (reference sequence). V shed 0 bases and J shed 7 bases, with 16 bases lying between them. The CDR3 extends over 16 amino acids. As DNA, the CDR3 is TGTGCCAGCAGCTTGGTCGGGTCTAGCATCGGTGAAAAACTGTTTTTT. It is translated as CASSLVGSSIGEKLFF.